A selection of T cell receptor beta chains follows, all from one sample in a study of blood T cell repertoires in COVID-19. Sequenced by immunoSEQ multiplex PCR; TCRdb stores in-frame clones only, minus some. Among approximately 240,000 clones listed, over 80% were seen once. Specimen: peripheral blood. The receptors here all came from a human donor in a cohort sampled during active COVID-19. CDR3s include the opening cysteine and the closing phenylalanine or tryptophan. The D gene is left open where the match is weak. Clone size appears in some rows only: once, few, many, or a class for an expanded clone.

v_call	clone_size	j_call	d_call	cdr3_aa	cdr3_nt
TRBV6-2/TRBV6-3	NA	TRBJ1-1	NA	CASSYSNGGASTEAFF	TGTGCCAGCAGTTACTCAAATGGGGGGGCATCAACTGAAGCTTTCTTT
TRBV18	few	TRBJ1-4	TRBD1	CASSPLTGPLSEKLFF	TGTGCCAGCTCACCCCTGACAGGGCCTTTGAGTGAAAAACTGTTTTTT
TRBV11-2	NA	TRBJ2-7	TRBD2	CASSLVKWREEDEQYF	TGTGCCAGCAGCTTAGTTAAGTGGCGGGAGGAGGACGAGCAGTACTTC
TRBV5-1	NA	TRBJ2-5	TRBD1	CASSLRQGAGETQYF	TGCGCCAGCAGCTTGAGACAGGGGGCTGGGGAGACCCAGTACTTC
TRBV27	once	TRBJ1-4	TRBD1	CASSRRTGSNEKLFF	TGTGCCAGCAGTCGCCGGACAGGGTCGAATGAAAAACTGTTTTTT
TRBV2	NA	TRBJ1-2	NA	CASGEGSNYGYTF	TGTGCCAGTGGGGAGGGGAGTAACTATGGCTACACCTTC
TRBV7-9	NA	TRBJ1-2	NA	CASSLLGVRDYGYTF	TGTGCCAGCAGCTTATTAGGGGTACGGGACTATGGCTACACCTTC
TRBV4-1	NA	TRBJ1-1	TRBD1	CASKAGTGFMNTEAFF	TGCGCCAGCAAAGCCGGGACAGGGTTTATGAACACTGAAGCTTTCTTT
TRBV2	NA	TRBJ2-7	TRBD2	CASLGLAGYEQYF	TGTGCCAGCCTTGGACTAGCGGGATACGAGCAGTACTTC
TRBV6-1	NA	TRBJ2-7	NA	CASSGTGGATYYEQYF	TGTGCCAGCAGTGGCACGGGTGGGGCCACTTACTACGAGCAGTACTTC
TRBV11-2	NA	TRBJ2-1	TRBD2	CASSLALAGGRGNEQFF	TGTGCCAGCAGCTTAGCCCTAGCGGGAGGTCGGGGAAATGAGCAGTTCTTC
TRBV9	NA	TRBJ2-1	TRBD1	CASSPWTGSSNEQFF	TGTGCCAGCAGCCCTTGGACAGGATCCAGCAATGAGCAGTTCTTC
TRBV19	NA	TRBJ2-7	TRBD1	CASGRVGGTYEQYF	TGTGCCAGTGGGCGCGTAGGGGGCACCTACGAGCAGTACTTC
TRBV7-6	NA	TRBJ2-1	NA	CASSLELAGGDEQFF	TGTGCCAGCAGCTTAGAACTAGCTGGAGGAGATGAGCAGTTCTTC
TRBV27	NA	TRBJ1-5	NA	CASSLSGGSNQPQHF	TGTGCCAGCAGTTTATCGGGGGGTAGCAATCAGCCCCAGCATTTT
TRBV10-3	NA	TRBJ1-1	TRBD1	CAIRTGVGTEAFF	TGTGCCATCAGAACAGGGGTCGGGACTGAAGCTTTCTTT
TRBV5-1	NA	TRBJ1-1	NA	CASSLVGRGGWTEAFF	TGCGCCAGCAGCTTGGTTGGGAGGGGAGGCTGGACTGAAGCTTTCTTT
TRBV24-1	NA	TRBJ2-7	NA	CATSLRGGEQYF	TGTGCCACCAGTCTTAGAGGGGGCGAGCAGTACTTC
TRBV3-1/TRBV3-2	NA	TRBJ1-6	NA	CASSQQTDSPLHF	TGTGCCAGCAGCCAGCAGACAGATTCACCCCTCCACTTT
TRBV16	few	TRBJ2-3	TRBD2	CASSDTSGSTDTQYF	TGTGCCAGCAGCGACACTAGCGGGAGCACAGATACGCAGTATTTT
TRBV9	NA	TRBJ2-3	TRBD2	CASSRTPSGLAGGGTDTQYF	TGTGCCAGCAGCCGAACACCTAGCGGACTAGCGGGGGGGGGCACAGATACGCAGTATTTT
TRBV20-1	NA	TRBJ1-4	TRBD1	CSASDRGTNEKLFF	TGCAGTGCTAGTGACAGGGGCACTAATGAAAAACTGTTTTTT
TRBV19	NA	TRBJ2-7	NA	CASSIARAGRTYEQYF	TGTGCCAGTAGTATAGCGAGAGCAGGTCGTACCTACGAGCAGTACTTC
TRBV3-1/TRBV3-2	NA	TRBJ2-1	TRBD2	CASSQEVAGGIHTYNEQFF	TGTGCCAGCAGCCAAGAAGTAGCGGGAGGGATCCATACGTACAATGAGCAGTTCTTC
TRBV5-1	NA	TRBJ2-5	TRBD2	CASSLGSSGGAIETQYF	TGCGCCAGCAGCTTGGGATCGAGCGGGGGGGCGATAGAGACCCAGTACTTC
TRBV11-2	NA	TRBJ2-3	NA	CASSLVEGNTDTQYF	TGTGCCAGCAGCTTAGTAGAGGGTAACACAGATACGCAGTATTTT
TRBV6-5	NA	TRBJ1-1	NA	CASKRGLYTEAFF	TGTGCCAGCAAGCGGGGTTTATACACTGAAGCTTTCTTT
TRBV7-2	NA	TRBJ2-7	TRBD2	CASSPGTSGSYEQYF	TGTGCCAGCAGCCCCGGGACTAGCGGTTCCTACGAGCAGTACTTC
TRBV7-8	few	TRBJ2-1	TRBD1	CASSLSAFRQGAYNEQFF	TGTGCCAGCAGCTTATCAGCCTTCAGACAGGGGGCCTACAATGAGCAGTTCTTC
TRBV7-8	NA	TRBJ1-6	TRBD1	CASSFGTGQPAPLHF	TGTGCCAGCAGCTTCGGGACAGGGCAACCAGCACCCCTCCACTTT
TRBV5-4	NA	TRBJ1-1	NA	CASSLYRGANTEAFF	TGTGCCAGCAGCTTGTACCGGGGGGCGAACACTGAAGCTTTCTTT
TRBV30	NA	TRBJ1-6	NA	CAWSVLQGSSYNSPLHF	TGTGCCTGGAGTGTACTACAGGGAAGCTCCTATAATTCACCCCTCCACTTT
TRBV3-1/TRBV3-2	NA	TRBJ1-5	TRBD1	CASSQGQGGAQPQHF	TGTGCCAGCAGCCAGGGACAGGGAGGGGCTCAGCCCCAGCATTTT
TRBV11-2	NA	TRBJ2-5	NA	CASSFSTMGYQETQYF	TGTGCCAGCAGCTTTTCGACTATGGGGTACCAAGAGACCCAGTACTTC
TRBV29-1	NA	TRBJ1-1	NA	CSVHKGATNTEAFF	TGCAGCGTCCACAAGGGAGCCACGAACACTGAAGCTTTCTTT
TRBV4-2	few	TRBJ1-2	NA	CASSQESYGYTF	TGTGCCAGCAGCCAAGAGAGCTATGGCTACACCTTC
TRBV5-1	NA	TRBJ2-3	TRBD2	CASRPTSGSTDTQYF	TGCGCCAGCAGGCCGACTAGCGGGAGCACAGATACGCAGTATTTT
TRBV6-2/TRBV6-3	NA	TRBJ2-7	TRBD1	CASSRDRVLYEQYF	TGTGCCAGCAGCCGGGACAGGGTCCTCTACGAGCAGTACTTC
TRBV4-1	NA	TRBJ2-1	TRBD2	CASSQAPAGVDEQFF	TGCGCCAGCAGCCAAGCGCCAGCGGGGGTCGATGAGCAGTTCTTC
TRBV9	NA	TRBJ2-3	TRBD2	CASSVRSGEWSDTQYF	TGTGCCAGCAGCGTACGTAGCGGGGAGTGGTCAGATACGCAGTATTTT
TRBV7-9	NA	TRBJ2-3	TRBD2	CASSRGGPSGRYTDTQYF	TGTGCCAGCAGCCGAGGCGGGCCCAGCGGGAGATACACAGATACGCAGTATTTT
TRBV7-9	NA	TRBJ1-5	TRBD1	CASSYDRGPRGNQPQHF	TGTGCCAGCAGCTATGACAGGGGGCCCAGGGGGAATCAGCCCCAGCATTTT
TRBV10-3	NA	TRBJ1-1	NA	CAIGGTTTPKAFF	TGTGCCATCGGCGGTACAACCACTCCGAAAGCTTTCTTT
TRBV7-6	NA	TRBJ2-7	TRBD1	CASSPQLDRTPYEQYF	TGTGCCAGCAGCCCTCAATTGGACAGGACCCCATACGAGCAGTACTTC
TRBV30	NA	TRBJ2-1	NA	CAWTRDRKRVHEQFF	TGTGCCTGGACGCGGGACAGAAAAAGGGTGCATGAGCAGTTCTTC
TRBV15	NA	TRBJ2-1	NA	CATSRDAASSYNEQFF	TGTGCCACCAGCAGAGATGCCGCGAGCTCCTACAATGAGCAGTTCTTC
TRBV6-5	NA	TRBJ1-5	TRBD1	CASKAGQGDQPQHF	TGTGCCAGCAAAGCCGGACAGGGTGATCAGCCCCAGCATTTT
TRBV9	NA	TRBJ1-6	TRBD1	CASSGTGQPNSPLHF	TGTGCCAGCAGCGGAACGGGACAGCCAAATTCACCCCTCCACTTT
TRBV7-2	NA	TRBJ2-7	NA	CASSQRRNRRSYEQYF	TGTGCCAGCAGCCAGCGCCGGAACAGGAGATCCTACGAGCAGTACTTC
TRBV14	NA	TRBJ2-3	TRBD1	CASSRGQETDTQYF	TGTGCCAGCAGCCGGGGACAGGAGACAGATACGCAGTATTTT
TRBV27	NA	TRBJ2-1	NA	CASSSTDTRHPTYNEQFF	TGTGCCAGCAGTTCGACCGATACTAGGCATCCAACCTACAATGAGCAGTTCTTC
TRBV7-8	NA	TRBJ1-2	NA	CASSLHREGGYTF	TGTGCCAGCAGCTTACATAGGGAGGGTGGCTACACCTTC
TRBV7-3	many	TRBJ2-3	NA	CASSPTGTLGDTQYF	TGTGCCAGCAGCCCTACCGGGACTCTAGGAGATACGCAGTATTTT
TRBV5-1	NA	TRBJ1-2	NA	CASSPQTDNYGYTF	TGCGCCAGCAGCCCCCAGACAGATAACTATGGCTACACCTTC
TRBV4-2	NA	TRBJ1-5	NA	CASSPNLRQPQHF	TGTGCCAGCAGCCCCAACTTGCGTCAGCCCCAGCATTTT